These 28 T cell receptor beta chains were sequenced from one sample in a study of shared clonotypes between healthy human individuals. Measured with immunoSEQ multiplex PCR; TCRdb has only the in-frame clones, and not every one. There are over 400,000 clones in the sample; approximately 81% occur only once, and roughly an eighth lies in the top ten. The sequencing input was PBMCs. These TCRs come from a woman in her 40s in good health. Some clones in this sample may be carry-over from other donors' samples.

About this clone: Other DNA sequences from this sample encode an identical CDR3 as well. The CDR3 nucleotides read TGTGCCAGCAGCTTATTGGGCCGGGGAGAGACCCAGTACTTC. The encoded protein is CASSLLGRGETQYF. The chain combines TRBV7-9 with TRBJ2-5, with D maybe TRBD2 (5 bases). The CDR3 consists of 14 residues. Germline CDR1 and CDR2: SEHNR and FQNEAQ (reference sequence). Between the trimmed V and J ends, which lost 2 bases and 4 bases, there was a span of 11 bases.

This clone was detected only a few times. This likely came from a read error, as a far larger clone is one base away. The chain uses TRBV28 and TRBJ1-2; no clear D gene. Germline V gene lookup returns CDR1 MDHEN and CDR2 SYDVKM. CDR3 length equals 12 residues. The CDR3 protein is CASSLANYGHTF. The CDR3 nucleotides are TGTGCCAGCAGTTTGGCTAACTATGGCCACACCTTC.

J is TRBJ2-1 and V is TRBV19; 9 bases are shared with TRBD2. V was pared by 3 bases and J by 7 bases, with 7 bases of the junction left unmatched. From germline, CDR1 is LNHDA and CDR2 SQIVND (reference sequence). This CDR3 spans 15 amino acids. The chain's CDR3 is CASSIPGLAANEQFF. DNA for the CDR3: TGTGCCAGTAGTATCCCGGGACTAGCTGCTAATGAGCAGTTCTTC. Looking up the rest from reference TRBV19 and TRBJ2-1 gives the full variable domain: DGGITQSPKYLFRKEGQNVTLSCEQNLNHDAMYWYRQDPGQGLRLIYYSQIVNDFQKGDIAEGYSVSREKKESFPLTVTSAQKNPTAFYLCASSIPGLAANEQFFGPGTRLTVL.

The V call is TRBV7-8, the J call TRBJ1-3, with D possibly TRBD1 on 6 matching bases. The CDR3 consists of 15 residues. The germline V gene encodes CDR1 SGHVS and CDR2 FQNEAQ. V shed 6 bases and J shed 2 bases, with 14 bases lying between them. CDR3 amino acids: CASSQKQGTGNTIYF. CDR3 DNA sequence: TGTGCCAGCAGTCAGAAACAGGGCACTGGAAACACCATATATTTT.

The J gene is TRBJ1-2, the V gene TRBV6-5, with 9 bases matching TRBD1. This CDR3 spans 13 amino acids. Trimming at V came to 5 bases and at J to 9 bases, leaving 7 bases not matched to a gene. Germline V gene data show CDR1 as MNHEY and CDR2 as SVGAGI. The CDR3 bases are TGTGCCAGCAGTACCGGGACAGGGATGAGCTACACCTTC. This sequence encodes CASSTGTGMSYTF.

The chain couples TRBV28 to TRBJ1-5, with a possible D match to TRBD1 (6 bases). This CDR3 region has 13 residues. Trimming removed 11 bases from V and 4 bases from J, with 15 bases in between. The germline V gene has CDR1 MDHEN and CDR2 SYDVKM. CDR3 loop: CAVEGRGNQPQHF. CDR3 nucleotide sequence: TGTGCCGTCGAGGGTAGGGGGAATCAGCCCCAGCATTTT. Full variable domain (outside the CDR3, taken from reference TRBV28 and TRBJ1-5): DVKVTQSSRYLVKRTGEKVFLECVQDMDHENMFWYRQDPGLGLRLIYFSYDVKMKEKGDIPEGYSVSREKKERFSLILESASTNQTSMYLCAVEGRGNQPQHFGDGTRLSIL.

The CDR3 DNA is TGTGCCAGCAGTTTGGGACTAGTTAACGAGCAGTACTTC. Its translation is CASSLGLVNEQYF. The rearrangement links TRBV27 to TRBJ2-7, with 8 positions matching TRBD2. V shed 3 bases and J 5 bases; nucleotides not matched to a gene: 3. Germline V gives CDR1 MNHEY, CDR2 SMNVEV (reference sequence). The CDR3 totals 13 residues.

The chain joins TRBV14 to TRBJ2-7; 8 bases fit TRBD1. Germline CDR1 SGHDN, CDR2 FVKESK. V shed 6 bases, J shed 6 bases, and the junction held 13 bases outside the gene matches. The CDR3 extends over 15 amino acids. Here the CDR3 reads CASSRRGTGSLEQYF. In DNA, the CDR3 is TGTGCCAGCAGTCGACGAGGGACAGGATCCCTCGAGCAGTACTTC.

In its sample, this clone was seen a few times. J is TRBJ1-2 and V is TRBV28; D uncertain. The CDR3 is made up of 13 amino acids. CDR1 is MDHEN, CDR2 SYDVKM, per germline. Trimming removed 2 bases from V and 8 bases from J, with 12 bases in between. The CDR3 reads CASSLRPRRGYTF. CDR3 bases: TGTGCCAGCAGTTTACGGCCGAGGCGAGGCTACACCTTC.

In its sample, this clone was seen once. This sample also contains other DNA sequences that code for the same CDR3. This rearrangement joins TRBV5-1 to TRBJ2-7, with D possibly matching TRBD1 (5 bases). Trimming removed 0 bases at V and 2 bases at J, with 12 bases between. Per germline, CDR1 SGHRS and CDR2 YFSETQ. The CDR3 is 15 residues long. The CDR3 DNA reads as TGCGCCAGCAGCTTGGGAGGACAAGGAACCTACGAGCAGTACTTC. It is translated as CASSLGGQGTYEQYF. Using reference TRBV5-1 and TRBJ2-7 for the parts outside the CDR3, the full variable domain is KAGVTQTPRYLIKTRGQQVTLSCSPISGHRSVSWYQQTPGQGLQFLFEYFSETQRNKGNFPGRFSGRQFSNSRSEMNVSTLELGDSALYLCASSLGGQGTYEQYFGPGTRLTVT.

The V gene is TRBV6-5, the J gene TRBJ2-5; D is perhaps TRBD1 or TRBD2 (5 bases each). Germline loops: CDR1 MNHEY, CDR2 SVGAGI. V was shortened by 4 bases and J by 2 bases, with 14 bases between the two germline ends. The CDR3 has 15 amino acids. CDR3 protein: CASSLAGTLQETQYF. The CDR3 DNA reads TGTGCCAGCAGTTTAGCCGGGACCCTACAAGAGACCCAGTACTTC.

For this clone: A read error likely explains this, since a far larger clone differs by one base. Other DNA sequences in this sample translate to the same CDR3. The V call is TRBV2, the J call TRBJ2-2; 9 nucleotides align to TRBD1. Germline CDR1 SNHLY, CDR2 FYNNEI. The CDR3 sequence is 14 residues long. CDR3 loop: CASIGQGSTGELFF. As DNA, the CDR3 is TGTGCCAGCATAGGACAGGGGTCCACCGGGGAGTTGTTTTTT.

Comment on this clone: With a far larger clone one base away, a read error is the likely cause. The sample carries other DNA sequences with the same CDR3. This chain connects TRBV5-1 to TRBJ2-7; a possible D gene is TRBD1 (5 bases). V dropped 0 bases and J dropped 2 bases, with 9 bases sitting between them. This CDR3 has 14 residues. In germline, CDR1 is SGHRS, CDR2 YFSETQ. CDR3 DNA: TGCGCCAGCAGCTTGGGGCAGGGTCCCTACGAGCAGTACTTC. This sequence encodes CASSLGQGPYEQYF.

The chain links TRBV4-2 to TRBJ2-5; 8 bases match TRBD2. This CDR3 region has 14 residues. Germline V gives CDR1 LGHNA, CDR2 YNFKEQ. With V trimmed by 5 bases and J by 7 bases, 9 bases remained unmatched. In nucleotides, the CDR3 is TGTGCCAGCAGCAAATCCACTAGCGGAGCGACCCAGTACTTC. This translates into CASSKSTSGATQYF.

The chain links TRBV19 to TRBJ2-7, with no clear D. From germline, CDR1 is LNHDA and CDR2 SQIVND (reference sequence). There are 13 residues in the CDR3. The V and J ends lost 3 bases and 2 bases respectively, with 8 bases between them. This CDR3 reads CASSIGSTYEQYF. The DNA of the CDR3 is TGTGCCAGTAGTATCGGCAGTACCTACGAGCAGTACTTC. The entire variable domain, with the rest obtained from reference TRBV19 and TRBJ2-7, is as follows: DGGITQSPKYLFRKEGQNVTLSCEQNLNHDAMYWYRQDPGQGLRLIYYSQIVNDFQKGDIAEGYSVSREKKESFPLTVTSAQKNPTAFYLCASSIGSTYEQYFGPGTRLTVT.

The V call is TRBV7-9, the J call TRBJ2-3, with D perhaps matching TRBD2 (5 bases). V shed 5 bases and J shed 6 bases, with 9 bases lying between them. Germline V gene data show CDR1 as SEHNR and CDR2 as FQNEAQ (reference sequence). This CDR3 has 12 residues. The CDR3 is CASSRGGDTQYF. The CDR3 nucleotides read TGTGCCAGCAGCCGAGGAGGTGATACGCAGTATTTT.

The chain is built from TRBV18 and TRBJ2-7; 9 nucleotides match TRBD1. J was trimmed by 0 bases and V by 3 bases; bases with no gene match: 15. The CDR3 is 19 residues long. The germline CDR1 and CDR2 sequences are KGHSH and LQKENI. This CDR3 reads CASSPRTGALAESSYEQYF. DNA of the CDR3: TGTGCCAGCTCACCCCGGACAGGGGCCCTAGCGGAGAGCTCCTACGAGCAGTACTTC.

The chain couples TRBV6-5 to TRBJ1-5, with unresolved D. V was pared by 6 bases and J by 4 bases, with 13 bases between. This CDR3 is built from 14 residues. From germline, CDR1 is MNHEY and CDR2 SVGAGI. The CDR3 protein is CASRGPHSNQPQHF. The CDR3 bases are TGTGCCAGCAGGGGCCCCCACTCTAATCAGCCCCAGCATTTT.

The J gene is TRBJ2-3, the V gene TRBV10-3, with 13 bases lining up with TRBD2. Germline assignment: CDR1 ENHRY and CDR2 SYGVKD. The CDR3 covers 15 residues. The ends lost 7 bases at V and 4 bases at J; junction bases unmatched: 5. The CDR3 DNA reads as TGTGCCATCAACCAGGGACTAGCGGGATCAGATACGCAGTATTTT. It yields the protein CAINQGLAGSDTQYF.

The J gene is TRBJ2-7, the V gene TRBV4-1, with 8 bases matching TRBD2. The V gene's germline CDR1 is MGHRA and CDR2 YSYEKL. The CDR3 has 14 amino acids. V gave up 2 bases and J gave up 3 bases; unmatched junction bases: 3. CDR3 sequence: CASSQPSGSYEQYF. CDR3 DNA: TGCGCCAGCAGCCAACCGAGCGGGAGCTACGAGCAGTACTTC.

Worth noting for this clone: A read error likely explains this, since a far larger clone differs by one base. The CDR3 sequence: CPSSLEVGGETQYF. The CDR3 DNA is TGTCCCAGCAGCTTGGAGGTGGGTGGCGAGACCCAGTACTTC. The V gene is TRBV5-4, the J gene TRBJ2-5, with D perhaps matching TRBD2 (5 bases). The V gene's germline CDR1 is SGHNT and CDR2 YYREEE (reference sequence). The CDR3 covers 14 residues.

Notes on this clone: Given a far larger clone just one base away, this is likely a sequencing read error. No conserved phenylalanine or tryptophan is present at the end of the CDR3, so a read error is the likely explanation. The CDR3 DNA sequence: TGTGCCTGGTCGCAGGACCGCTACGAGCAGTACTTA. Its translation is CAWSQDRYEQYL. This chain links TRBV30 with TRBJ2-7; D gene uncertain. The CDR3 spans 12 residues. Trimming left V 5 bases short and J 3 bases short, with 11 bases between. The germline gives CDR1 GTSNPN, CDR2 SVGIG (reference sequence).

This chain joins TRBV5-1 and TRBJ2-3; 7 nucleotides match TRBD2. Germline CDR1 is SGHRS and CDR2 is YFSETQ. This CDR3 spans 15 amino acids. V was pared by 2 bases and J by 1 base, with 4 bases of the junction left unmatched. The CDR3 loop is CASSFAGERTDTQYF. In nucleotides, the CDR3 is TGCGCCAGCAGCTTTGCGGGAGAGCGCACAGATACGCAGTATTTT.

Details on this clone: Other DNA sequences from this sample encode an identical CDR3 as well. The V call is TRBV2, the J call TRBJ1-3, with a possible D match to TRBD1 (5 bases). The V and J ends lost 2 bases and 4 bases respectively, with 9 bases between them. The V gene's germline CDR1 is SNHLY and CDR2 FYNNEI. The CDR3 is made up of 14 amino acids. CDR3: CASSEQGAGNTIYF. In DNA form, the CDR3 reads TGTGCCAGCAGTGAACAGGGCGCGGGAAACACCATATATTTT.

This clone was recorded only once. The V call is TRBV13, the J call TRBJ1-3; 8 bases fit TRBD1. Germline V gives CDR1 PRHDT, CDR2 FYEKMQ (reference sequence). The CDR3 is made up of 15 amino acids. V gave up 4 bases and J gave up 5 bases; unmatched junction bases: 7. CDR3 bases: TGTGCCAGCAGCTACCCGACAGGGGAGAGAAACACCATATATTTT. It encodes CASSYPTGERNTIYF.

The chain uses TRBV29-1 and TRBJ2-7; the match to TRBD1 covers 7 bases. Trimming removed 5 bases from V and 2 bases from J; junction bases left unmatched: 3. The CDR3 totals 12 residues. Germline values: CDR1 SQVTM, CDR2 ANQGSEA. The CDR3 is CSVTGTAYEQYF. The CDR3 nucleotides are TGCAGCGTTACCGGGACAGCCTACGAGCAGTACTTC.

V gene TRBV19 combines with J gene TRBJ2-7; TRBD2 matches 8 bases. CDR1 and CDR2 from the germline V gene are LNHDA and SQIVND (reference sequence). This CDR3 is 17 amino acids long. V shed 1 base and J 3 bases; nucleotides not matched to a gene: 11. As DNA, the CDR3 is TGTGCCAGTAGTATAGGGGGATGGAGTAGCGGGAACTACGAGCAGTACTTC. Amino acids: CASSIGGWSSGNYEQYF.

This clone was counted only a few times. CDR3 in amino acids: CASSLVSNTGELFF. CDR3 sequence (DNA): TGTGCCAGCAGCTTAGTATCGAACACCGGGGAGCTGTTTTTT. The chain combines TRBV7-2 with TRBJ2-2, with D unclear. CDR1 and CDR2 from the germline V gene are SGHTA and FQGNSA. The CDR3 runs to 14 residues. V lost 1 base and J 0 bases, leaving 3 bases between the germline ends. The full variable domain, with the rest looked up from reference TRBV7-2 and TRBJ2-2, is GAGVSQSPSNKVTEKGKDVELRCDPISGHTALYWYRQSLGQGLEFLIYFQGNSAPDKSGLPSDRFSAERTGGSVSTLTIQRTQQEDSAVYLCASSLVSNTGELFFGEGSRLTVL.